The rows below give T cell receptor beta chains drawn from one sample of a study of T-cell memory formation after mild COVID-19. From the 5' RACE reads, TCRdb called clonotypes with MiXCR, one entry per CDR3 protein. The repertoire holds under 50,000 distinct CDR3 sequences, with roughly a quarter as singletons. Material for sequencing was PBMCs or a T cell subset sorted from them (not recorded which). These receptors all come from a man younger than 35 who had mild COVID-19 (a few samples of this study predate the infection). Cell type and time point are not known. The CDR3 runs from the conserved cysteine through the conserved F or W. A D gene is named only where the DNA matches it firmly. For some rows the clone size is stated as once, few or many, or as a class when expanded; others skip it.

>many|NA|TRBJ2-5|TRBV11-2
CASSLYWTETQETQYF
TGTGCCAGCAGCCTCTACTGGACAGAAACCCAAGAGACCCAGTACTTC
>NA|NA|TRBJ2-2|TRBV7-8
CASSPGGVRTNTGELFF
TGTGCCAGCAGCCCGGGGGGCGTGCGCACGAACACCGGGGAGCTGTTTTTT
>NA|NA|TRBJ2-7|TRBV2
CASSDSGYEQYF
TGTGCCAGCAGTGATTCAGGGTACGAGCAGTACTTC
>few|NA|TRBJ2-2|TRBV6-4
CASSDSIPGTGTGELFF
TGTGCCAGCAGTGACTCGATTCCAGGGACTGGGACCGGGGAGCTGTTTTTT
>few|TRBD2|TRBJ2-1|TRBV3-1
CASSQGVIAGEEQFF
TGTGCCAGCAGCCAAGGTGTGATAGCGGGGGAAGAGCAGTTCTTC
>NA|TRBD2|TRBJ2-5|TRBV20-1
CSARDAASGGAWTETQYF
TGCAGTGCTAGAGATGCGGCTAGCGGGGGGGCCTGGACGGAGACCCAGTACTTC
>NA|NA|TRBJ1-2|TRBV27
CASTPGAGGGYTF
TGTGCCAGCACACCAGGGGCAGGAGGAGGCTACACCTTC
>many|NA|TRBJ2-7|TRBV7-9
CASSPSGYEQYF
TGTGCCAGCAGCCCTTCAGGGTACGAGCAGTACTTC
>NA|TRBD1|TRBJ1-1|TRBV7-9
CASSSDRGTEAFF
TGTGCCAGCAGCTCGGACAGGGGGACTGAAGCTTTCTTT
>NA|TRBD2|TRBJ2-3|TRBV29-1
CSVETPGRGDPVTQYF
TGCAGCGTCGAAACCCCTGGGCGGGGGGACCCAGTTACGCAGTATTTT
>NA|NA|TRBJ1-1|TRBV14
CASSRTRMGDTEAFF
TGTGCCAGCAGCCGGACCCGTATGGGGGACACTGAAGCTTTCTTT
>NA|TRBD2|TRBJ2-1|TRBV6-2/TRBV6-3
CASSYSGLAAYNEQFF
TGTGCCAGCAGTTACTCAGGACTAGCAGCATACAATGAGCAGTTCTTC
>NA|TRBD1|TRBJ2-2|TRBV19
CASSNRGQSGELFF
TGTGCCAGTAGTAACAGGGGACAGTCCGGGGAGCTGTTTTTT
>NA|NA|TRBJ1-1|TRBV28
CASRSGATEAFF
TGTGCCAGCAGATCAGGGGCCACTGAAGCTTTCTTT
>NA|TRBD2|TRBJ2-1|TRBV5-1
CASSLPAGASYNEQFF
TGCGCCAGCAGCTTGCCAGCGGGGGCCTCCTACAATGAGCAGTTCTTC
>NA|TRBD1|TRBJ2-1|TRBV28
CASSPSDRSNEQFF
TGTGCCAGCAGTCCCTCGGACAGGTCCAATGAGCAGTTCTTC
>NA|NA|TRBJ2-3|TRBV7-9
CASRPGATDTQYF
TGTGCCAGCAGACCGGGGGCCACAGATACGCAGTATTTT
>few|NA|TRBJ1-1|TRBV5-1
CASSLGRGARNTEAFF
TGCGCCAGCAGCTTAGGCCGGGGTGCTAGGAACACTGAAGCTTTCTTT
>NA|NA|TRBJ2-3|TRBV25-1
CASSDGGQVTDTQYF
TGTGCCAGCAGTGACGGGGGGCAGGTCACAGATACGCAGTATTTT
>NA|NA|TRBJ2-1|TRBV4-2
CASSQVGESYNEQFF
TGTGCCAGCAGCCAAGTGGGGGAATCTTACAATGAGCAGTTCTTC
>NA|NA|TRBJ1-1|TRBV7-9
CASSPHGNTEAFF
TGTGCCAGCAGCCCCCATGGGAACACTGAAGCTTTCTTT
>few|NA|TRBJ2-1|TRBV4-1
CASSQENRLSGNEQFF
TGCGCCAGCAGCCAAGAGAATAGGCTCTCGGGGAATGAGCAGTTCTTC
>many|NA|TRBJ2-2|TRBV5-1
CASSLGQFNTGELFF
TGCGCCAGCAGCTTGGGACAGTTTAACACCGGGGAGCTGTTTTTT
>NA|NA|TRBJ1-2|TRBV14
CASSAHNNYGYTF
TGTGCCAGCAGCGCACACAATAACTATGGCTACACCTTC
>few|NA|TRBJ1-2|TRBV7-3
CASSPDGNYGYTF
TGTGCCAGCAGCCCCGACGGGAACTATGGCTACACCTTC